Sequencing of this T cell receptor (beta chain) was carried out in a study of OX40 agonist ivuxolimab in advanced cancers. Some clones are missing from TCRdb's copy, which holds only in-frame ones; the method was immunoSEQ multiplex PCR. This table has around 67,000 clones, 83% appearing once. Findings of the study overall: In CD8+ T cells, expanded clones were on average more numerous than in CD4+.

The CDR3 consists of 13 residues. Germline values: CDR1 SNHLY, CDR2 FYNNEI. The ends were cut back, 4 bases at V and 1 base at J, with 8 bases in the middle. As for this clone: As yet, its antigen is unknown.

Sequences were derived from CD4+ or CD8+ T cells sorted from blood, sampled in a trial of the OX40 agonist ivuxolimab. The V call is TRBV2, the J call TRBJ2-7; D uncertain. The receptor's source is an adult with an advanced solid tumor such as melanoma, head and neck, liver or kidney cancer. The CDR3 DNA is TGTGCCAGCAGTGGGACCCATTCCTACGAGCAGTACTTC. Its protein product is CASSGTHSYEQYF.